Each of the 30 T cell receptor beta chains below was sequenced from the same sample in a study of cytotoxic CD8 clonotypes in ibrutinib-treated CLL (dated by TCRdb to about 2021). Receptor amplification or capture employed the immunoSEQ multiplex PCR assay. TCRdb retrieved this table from immuneACCESS and kept in-frame rearrangements only. Not all clones are present; in checked studies, unresolved V genes account for under half, and no reason is known for the remainder. Present in this sample are 25,000 to 35,000 clones, 62% of which were seen just once. The ten largest clones add up to 13% to 15% of the sample. This specimen was PBMCs, taken before ibrutinib treatment. Receptors originate from a human donor with chronic lymphocytic leukemia.

V gene TRBV9 combines with J gene TRBJ1-1; D is uncertain. CDR1 is SGDLS, CDR2 YYNGEE, per germline. This CDR3 is built from 14 residues. Trimming removed 1 base from V and 4 bases from J, with 11 bases in between. In nucleotides, the CDR3 is TGTGCCAGCAGCGTATTAGAAACAGTCACTGAAGCTTTCTTT. This sequence encodes CASSVLETVTEAFF. The full variable domain, completed using reference TRBV9 and TRBJ1-1, is DSGVTQTPKHLITATGQRVTLRCSPRSGDLSVYWYQQSLDQGLQFLIQYYNGEERAKGNILERFSAQQFPDLHSELNLSSLELGDSALYFCASSVLETVTEAFFGQGTRLTVV.

This clone has more than one count but fewer than ten. The chain carries TRBV4-2 and TRBJ2-1; 7 nucleotides agree with TRBD1. The CDR3 length is 13 residues. Germline V lookup: CDR1 LGHNA, CDR2 YNFKEQ. Trimming took 3 bases from V and 8 from J; bases not matched to a gene: 4. As DNA, the CDR3 is TGTGCCAGCAGCCATAACAGGGGTCATGAGCAGTTCTTC. It codes for CASSHNRGHEQFF.

The chain recombines TRBV6-4 with TRBJ2-2, with D maybe TRBD2 (6 bases). The CDR3 runs 15 residues. V gave up 2 bases and J gave up 6 bases, with 13 bases separating them. CDR1 is MRHNA, CDR2 SNTAGT, per germline. CDR3 sequence (DNA): TGTGCCAGCAGTGACGTTTGGAGGGGACCCGGGGAGCTGTTTTTT. Its protein is CASSDVWRGPGELFF.

This chain joins TRBV6-1 and TRBJ1-3, with no clear D. V was clipped by 6 bases and J by 5 bases, with 17 bases between them. CDR1 MNHNS and CDR2 SASEGT come from the germline V gene. The CDR3 extends over 15 amino acids. The CDR3 sequence: CASRARFLTRNTIYF. The CDR3 DNA reads TGTGCCAGCAGGGCGCGGTTCCTGACTCGAAACACCATATATTTT.

This clone is large. This chain links TRBV9 with TRBJ1-1, with a possible D match to TRBD1 (5 bases). CDR3 length: 14 residues. Germline loops: CDR1 SGDLS, CDR2 YYNGEE. V dropped 5 bases and J dropped 3 bases, with 14 bases sitting between them. The CDR3 here is CASRRAGGDTEAFF. CDR3 sequence (DNA): TGTGCCAGCAGGAGGGCTGGGGGTGACACTGAAGCTTTCTTT.

The chain links TRBV4-2 to TRBJ1-2, with D tentatively TRBD1 (5 bases). V was trimmed by 0 bases and J by 6 bases, leaving 14 bases between them. The CDR3 covers 15 residues. Looked up from germline, CDR1 is LGHNA and CDR2 is YNFKEQ. The chain's CDR3 is CASSQEAGWLDGYTF. CDR3 DNA sequence: TGTGCCAGCAGCCAAGAAGCAGGGTGGTTGGATGGCTACACCTTC.

The chain recombines TRBV5-1 with TRBJ2-3; no clear D. There are 16 residues in the CDR3. Trimming took 0 bases from V and 2 from J, leaving 13 bases between them. Germline-derived CDR1 and CDR2 are SGHRS and YFSETQ. The CDR3: CASSLASAADTDTQYF. The CDR3 nucleotides are TGCGCCAGCAGCTTGGCGTCAGCAGCCGACACAGATACGCAGTATTTT.

V usage is TRBV18 and J usage is TRBJ1-5, with a possible D match to TRBD1 (5 bases). Trimming removed 2 bases from V and 7 bases from J, with 9 bases in between. The CDR3 runs to 13 residues. Germline CDR1 reads KGHSH; CDR2 reads LQKENI. DNA of the CDR3: TGTGCCAGCTCACCAGGGACTGGGCAGCCCCAGCATTTT. Translation: CASSPGTGQPQHF.

CDR3 sequence reads: CASSPSGRGTGGSPLHF. DNA of the CDR3: TGCGCCAGCAGCCCAAGTGGTAGAGGGACAGGAGGTTCACCCCTCCACTTT. The genes are TRBV4-1 and TRBJ1-6; 8 bases map to TRBD1. The CDR3 totals 17 residues. Per the germline V gene, CDR1 is MGHRA and CDR2 is YSYEKL. The trim removed 4 bases at V and 9 bases at J, leaving 14 bases unmatched.

This clone was found a few times. The gene calls are TRBV4-1 and TRBJ2-2; no definite D call. The CDR3 runs 13 residues. The V end was cut by 3 bases, the J end by 5 bases, with 7 bases between. Looked up from germline, CDR1 is MGHRA and CDR2 is YSYEKL. The CDR3, as DNA: TGCGCCAGCAGCCAGCCCGCTACCGGGGAGCTGTTTTTT. Its translation is CASSQPATGELFF.

This chain uses TRBV2 with TRBJ1-3; D not certain. CDR1 and CDR2 from the germline V gene are SNHLY and FYNNEI. V gave up 6 bases and J gave up 7 bases, with 10 bases separating them. The CDR3 extends over 12 amino acids. CDR3 bases: TGTGCCAGCAGAGAGTTCGAGAACACCATATATTTT. It specifies CASREFENTIYF.

The chain employs TRBV30 and TRBJ2-7, with D maybe TRBD2 (6 bases). Germline CDR1 reads GTSNPN; CDR2 reads SVGIG (reference sequence). The CDR3 runs to 11 residues. The V gene lost 7 bases and the J gene lost 7 bases, with 14 bases spanning the gap. CDR3 sequence: CASKEGGEQYF. The CDR3 nucleotides are TGTGCCTCAAAGGAGGGTGGTGAGCAGTACTTC.

The gene calls are TRBV27 and TRBJ2-1, with D possibly being TRBD1 (6 bases). V lost 5 bases and J 6 bases, leaving 17 bases between the germline ends. This CDR3 contains 15 residues. Germline CDR1 and CDR2: MNHEY and SMNVEV (reference sequence). This CDR3 reads CASSGSWGPANEQFF. As DNA, the CDR3 is TGTGCCAGCAGTGGCTCTTGGGGGCCAGCCAATGAGCAGTTCTTC.

The V and J genes are TRBV11-2 and TRBJ2-7; D ambiguous. The V end lost 3 bases, the J end lost 3 bases, and 6 bases lay between the germline ends. The CDR3 runs 12 residues. Germline CDR1 is SGHAT and CDR2 is FQNNGV. The chain's CDR3 is CASSFLSYEQYF. The CDR3 nucleotides are TGTGCCAGCAGCTTTCTCAGCTACGAGCAGTACTTC.

This chain links TRBV28 with TRBJ1-5; maybe TRBD1 (6 bases). This CDR3 is 14 amino acids long. V dropped 3 bases and J dropped 6 bases, with 12 bases sitting between them. Germline CDR1 reads MDHEN; CDR2 reads SYDVKM. The chain's CDR3 is CASSLYGGAQPQHF. CDR3 nucleotides: TGTGCCAGCAGTTTGTACGGGGGGGCTCAGCCCCAGCATTTT.

The V and J genes are TRBV5-8 and TRBJ2-3; perhaps TRBD2 as D (6 bases). The germline V gene encodes CDR1 SGHTS and CDR2 YDEGEE. This CDR3 is 15 amino acids long. V was cut by 0 bases and J by 0 bases, with 8 bases left in between. In DNA form, the CDR3 reads TGTGCCAGCAGCTTGGCCGGGGGTAGCACAGATACGCAGTATTTT. Its translation: CASSLAGGSTDTQYF.

The chain uses TRBV6-5 and TRBJ1-1; unclear D gene. Germline values: CDR1 MNHEY, CDR2 SVGAGI. V was trimmed by 6 bases and J by 4 bases, leaving 9 bases between them. The CDR3 is 12 residues long. The CDR3 coding sequence is TGTGCCAGCAGGACACAAGGCACTGAAGCTTTCTTT. Protein product: CASRTQGTEAFF.

This clone was counted once. This chain uses TRBV5-4 with TRBJ2-3; D possibly corresponds to TRBD2 (6 bases). Germline V gives CDR1 SGHNT, CDR2 YYREEE (reference sequence). V lost 4 bases to trimming and J lost 3 bases, with 15 bases between them. The CDR3 loop spans 15 amino acids. The CDR3 is CASSPRLGTTDTQYF. The CDR3 DNA reads as TGTGCCAGCAGCCCTCGACTAGGAACAACAGATACGCAGTATTTT.

V is TRBV25-1 and J is TRBJ2-7; tentative D call: TRBD1 (6 bases). The V gene lost 10 bases and the J gene lost 0 bases, with 16 bases spanning the gap. The CDR3 length is 14 residues. Germline V gene sequence: CDR1 MGHDK, CDR2 SYGVNS. The CDR3 coding sequence is TGTGCCACCTCCAGCAGGGGCTTCTCCTACGAGCAGTACTTC. Its translation is CATSSRGFSYEQYF.

This clone was detected a few times. The chain employs TRBV29-1 and TRBJ1-1, with D possibly being TRBD1 (5 bases). Germline V lookup: CDR1 SQVTM, CDR2 ANQGSEA. The CDR3 is made up of 12 amino acids. The germline V and J ends were trimmed by 4 bases and 5 bases, with 11 bases remaining between them. CDR3 protein: CSVGYQGTEAFF. Here the CDR3 DNA reads TGCAGCGTTGGGTATCAGGGAACTGAAGCTTTCTTT. Supplemented by reference TRBV29-1 and TRBJ1-1, the full variable domain reads SAVISQKPSRDICQRGTSLTIQCQVDSQVTMMFWYRQQPGQSLTLIATANQGSEATYESGFVIDKFPISRPNLTFSTLTVSNMSPEDSSIYLCSVGYQGTEAFFGQGTRLTVV.

The chain recombines TRBV19 with TRBJ2-7, with TRBD1 as a possible D gene (6 bases). CDR3 size: 14 residues. The germline V gene encodes CDR1 LNHDA and CDR2 SQIVND (reference sequence). Trimming took 6 bases from V and 0 from J, leaving 12 bases between them. The CDR3 protein is CASSDRRSSYEQYF. The CDR3 DNA reads TGTGCCAGTAGCGACAGGAGGAGCTCCTACGAGCAGTACTTC.

The chain combines TRBV11-2 with TRBJ1-2; D not certain. V was trimmed by 2 bases and J by 1 base, leaving 8 bases between them. The CDR3 has 14 amino acids. The germline V gene has CDR1 SGHAT and CDR2 FQNNGV. In DNA form, the CDR3 reads TGTGCCAGCAGCTTACCCAGAAGTAACTATGGCTACACCTTC. Translated: CASSLPRSNYGYTF. The full variable domain, in which reference TRBV11-2 and TRBJ1-2 provide the parts outside the CDR3, is EAGVAQSPRYKIIEKRQSVAFWCNPISGHATLYWYQQILGQGPKLLIQFQNNGVVDDSQLPKDRFSAERLKGVDSTLKIQPAKLEDSAVYLCASSLPRSNYGYTFGSGTRLTVV.

The V gene is TRBV7-2, the J gene TRBJ1-1; D uncertain. V lost 5 bases and J lost 1, with 8 bases in between. From germline, CDR1 is SGHTA and CDR2 FQGNSA. The CDR3 contains 13 residues. The CDR3 DNA reads TGTGCCAGCAGCCAGACTTGGAACACTGAAGCTTTCTTT. Translation gives CASSQTWNTEAFF.

This chain connects TRBV25-1 to TRBJ2-4; 7 bases agree with TRBD2. Losses at the gene ends were 3 bases for V and 0 bases for J; bases not matched to a gene: 8. The CDR3 runs to 17 residues. Per germline, CDR1 MGHDK and CDR2 SYGVNS. The CDR3 spells CASSDSTSVAAKNIQYF. Written as DNA, the CDR3 is TGTGCCAGCAGTGACTCCACTAGCGTCGCAGCCAAAAACATTCAGTACTTC.

Only a few counts were recorded for this clone. The chain links TRBV5-1 to TRBJ2-7; D gene uncertain. The CDR3 has 13 amino acids. V was clipped by 2 bases and J by 5 bases, with 11 bases between them. Germline V gene data show CDR1 as SGHRS and CDR2 as YFSETQ. The CDR3 nucleotides read TGCGCCAGCAGCTTAGGGCAGGTAGACGAGCAGTACTTC. Translating gives CASSLGQVDEQYF.

The chain uses TRBV6-1 and TRBJ1-3; tentative D call: TRBD1 (5 bases). From germline, CDR1 is MNHNS and CDR2 SASEGT. The germline V and J ends were trimmed by 1 base and 0 bases, with 10 bases remaining between them. The length of the CDR3 is 16 residues. The DNA for the CDR3 is TGTGCCAGCAGTGAAGGGATGGGGCGCTCTGGAAACACCATATATTTT. Translated: CASSEGMGRSGNTIYF.

This clone was detected only a few times. The gene calls are TRBV4-1 and TRBJ2-3, with D maybe TRBD1 (6 bases). This CDR3 has 15 amino acids. Germline loops: CDR1 MGHRA, CDR2 YSYEKL. V was clipped by 1 base and J by 4 bases, with 12 bases between them. CDR3 sequence reads: CASSQVQGYADTQYF. The CDR3 bases are TGCGCCAGCAGCCAAGTTCAGGGGTACGCAGATACGCAGTATTTT.

V usage is TRBV4-1 and J usage is TRBJ2-7, with 14 bases aligning to TRBD2. V dropped 4 bases and J dropped 8; count of bases not matched to a gene: 19. Germline V gene sequence: CDR1 MGHRA, CDR2 YSYEKL. This CDR3 is 19 amino acids long. The CDR3 is CASSRLGTSGRPPGWKQYF. CDR3 nucleotides: TGCGCCAGCAGCCGGCTCGGGACTAGCGGGAGACCGCCCGGGTGGAAGCAGTACTTC.

This chain uses TRBV5-1 with TRBJ2-7; no definite D call. The V end was cut by 5 bases, the J end by 0 bases, with 15 bases between. The CDR3 runs 15 residues. CDR1 and CDR2 from the germline V gene are SGHRS and YFSETQ. The CDR3 here is CASRRTPETSYEQYF. CDR3 DNA: TGCGCCAGCAGGAGAACCCCAGAGACCTCCTACGAGCAGTACTTC.

The rearrangement joins TRBV4-1 to TRBJ2-3, with TRBD1 matching 8 bases. The J segment lost 2 bases and the V segment lost 4 bases, leaving 11 bases of the junction unmatched. The CDR3 extends over 17 amino acids. Germline CDR1 and CDR2: MGHRA and YSYEKL. Written as DNA, the CDR3 is TGCGCCAGCAGCCTAAAGCCCCAGGGGGCAATCACAGATACGCAGTATTTT. It encodes CASSLKPQGAITDTQYF.